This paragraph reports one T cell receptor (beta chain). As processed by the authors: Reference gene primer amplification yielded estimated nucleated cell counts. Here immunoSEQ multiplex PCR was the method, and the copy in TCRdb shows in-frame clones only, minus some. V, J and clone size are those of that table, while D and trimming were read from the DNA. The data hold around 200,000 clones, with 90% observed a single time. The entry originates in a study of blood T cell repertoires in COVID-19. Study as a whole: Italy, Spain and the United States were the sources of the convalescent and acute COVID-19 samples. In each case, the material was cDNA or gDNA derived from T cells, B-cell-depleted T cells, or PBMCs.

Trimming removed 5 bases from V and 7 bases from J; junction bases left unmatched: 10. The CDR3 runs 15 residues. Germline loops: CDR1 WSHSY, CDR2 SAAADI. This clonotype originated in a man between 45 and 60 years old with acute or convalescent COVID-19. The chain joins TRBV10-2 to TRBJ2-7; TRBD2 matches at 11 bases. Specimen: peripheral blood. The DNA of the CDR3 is TGCGCCAGCAGTTCCGGGACTAGCGGCCCTCGGGAGCAGTACTTC. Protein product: CASSSGTSGPREQYF.